The clone carrying this TCR beta chain has a handful of counts. What it binds is not known. TCRdb independently ran MiXCR on the RT-PCR reads; one entry per CDR3 protein. The repertoire has around 540,000 distinct CDR3 sequences, about 10% of them found once; the top ten carry roughly 10%. This entry is derived from a study of response to subunit inactivated influenza vaccine. Study observations and caveats: With each seasonal influenza vaccination, the authors suggested, few new T cells are recruited.

Germline loops: CDR1 LGHNA, CDR2 YSLEER. The CDR3 covers 16 residues. The germline V and J ends were trimmed by 0 bases and 9 bases, with 17 bases remaining between them. This specimen consisted of PBMCs from blood, obtained on the day of vaccination. The V and J genes are TRBV4-3 and TRBJ1-4; TRBD1 might be the D (5 bases). The clonotype comes from a man aged 50 to 59 who received an inactivated influenza vaccine. The CDR3 DNA follows: TGCGCCAGCAGCCAAGATTCGACAGCAGGACGCAAAAAACTGTTTTTT. Protein product: CASSQDSTAGRKKLFF.